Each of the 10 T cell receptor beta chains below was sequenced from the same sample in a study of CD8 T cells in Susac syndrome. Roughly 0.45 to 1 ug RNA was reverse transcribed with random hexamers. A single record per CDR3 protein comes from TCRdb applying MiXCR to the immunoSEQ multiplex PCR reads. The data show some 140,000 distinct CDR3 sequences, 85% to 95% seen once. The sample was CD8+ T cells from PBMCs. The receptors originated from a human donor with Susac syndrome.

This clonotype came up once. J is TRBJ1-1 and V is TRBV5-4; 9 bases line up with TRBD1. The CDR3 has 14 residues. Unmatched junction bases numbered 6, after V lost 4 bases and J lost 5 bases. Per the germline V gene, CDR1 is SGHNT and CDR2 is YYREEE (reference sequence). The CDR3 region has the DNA TGTGCCAGCAGCGTTAGGGGACAGGGAACTGAAGCTTTCTTT. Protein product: CASSVRGQGTEAFF.

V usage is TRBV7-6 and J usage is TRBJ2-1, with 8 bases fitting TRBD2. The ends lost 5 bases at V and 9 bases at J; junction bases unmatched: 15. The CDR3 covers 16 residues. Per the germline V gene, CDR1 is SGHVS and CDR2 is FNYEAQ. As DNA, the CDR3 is TGTGCCAGCAGCAGAGAGGGGCTAGCGGGCGAGGTTGAGCAGTTCTTC. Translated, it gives CASSREGLAGEVEQFF.

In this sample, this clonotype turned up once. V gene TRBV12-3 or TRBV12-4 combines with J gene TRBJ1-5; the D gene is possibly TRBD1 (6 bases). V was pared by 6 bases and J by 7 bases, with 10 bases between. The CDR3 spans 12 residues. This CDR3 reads CASRPDSQPQHF. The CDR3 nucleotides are TGTGCCAGCAGACCGGACAGCCAGCCCCAGCATTTT.

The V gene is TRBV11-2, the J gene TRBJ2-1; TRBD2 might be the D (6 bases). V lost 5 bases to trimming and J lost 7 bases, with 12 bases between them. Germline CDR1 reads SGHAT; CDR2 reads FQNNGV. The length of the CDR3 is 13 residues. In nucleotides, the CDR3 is TGTGCCAGCAGCCCTGCGGGGTTGAATGAGCAGTTCTTC. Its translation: CASSPAGLNEQFF.

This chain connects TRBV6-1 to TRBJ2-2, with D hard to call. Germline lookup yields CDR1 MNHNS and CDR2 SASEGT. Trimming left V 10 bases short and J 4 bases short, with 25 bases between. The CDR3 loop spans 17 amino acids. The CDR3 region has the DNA TGTGCCACGAGAATGAGTTCCCCCTTCCTGGGCACCGGGGAGCTGTTTTTT. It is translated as CATRMSSPFLGTGELFF.

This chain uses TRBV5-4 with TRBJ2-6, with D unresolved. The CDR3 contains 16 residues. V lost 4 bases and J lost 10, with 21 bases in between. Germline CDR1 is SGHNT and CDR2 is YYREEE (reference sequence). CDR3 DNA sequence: TGTGCCAGCAGCCCCGCCCATATCGAAGGGAAAAACGTCCTGACTTTC. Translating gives CASSPAHIEGKNVLTF.

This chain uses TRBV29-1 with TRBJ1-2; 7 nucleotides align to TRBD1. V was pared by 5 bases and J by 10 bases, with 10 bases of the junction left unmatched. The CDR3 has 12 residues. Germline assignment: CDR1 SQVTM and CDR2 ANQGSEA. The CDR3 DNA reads TGCAGCGTTAGGGACAGCGTAAACGACTACACCTTC. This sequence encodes CSVRDSVNDYTF. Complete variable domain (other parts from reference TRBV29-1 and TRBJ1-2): SAVISQKPSRDICQRGTSLTIQCQVDSQVTMMFWYRQQPGQSLTLIATANQGSEATYESGFVIDKFPISRPNLTFSTLTVSNMSPEDSSIYLCSVRDSVNDYTFGSGTRLTVV.

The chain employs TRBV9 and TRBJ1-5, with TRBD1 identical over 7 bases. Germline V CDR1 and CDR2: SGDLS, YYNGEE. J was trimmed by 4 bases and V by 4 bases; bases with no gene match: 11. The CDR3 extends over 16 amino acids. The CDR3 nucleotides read TGTGCCAGCAGCACAGACTCAGGGGGATTAAATCAGCCCCAGCATTTT. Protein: CASSTDSGGLNQPQHF. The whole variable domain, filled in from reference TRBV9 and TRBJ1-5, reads DSGVTQTPKHLITATGQRVTLRCSPRSGDLSVYWYQQSLDQGLQFLIQYYNGEERAKGNILERFSAQQFPDLHSELNLSSLELGDSALYFCASSTDSGGLNQPQHFGDGTRLSIL.

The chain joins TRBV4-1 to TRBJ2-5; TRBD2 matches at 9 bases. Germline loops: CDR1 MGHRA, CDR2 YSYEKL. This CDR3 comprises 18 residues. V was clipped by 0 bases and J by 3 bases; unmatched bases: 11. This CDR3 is CASSQDKLLVAGEETQYF. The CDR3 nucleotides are TGCGCCAGCAGCCAAGATAAACTCTTGGTAGCGGGAGAAGAGACCCAGTACTTC.

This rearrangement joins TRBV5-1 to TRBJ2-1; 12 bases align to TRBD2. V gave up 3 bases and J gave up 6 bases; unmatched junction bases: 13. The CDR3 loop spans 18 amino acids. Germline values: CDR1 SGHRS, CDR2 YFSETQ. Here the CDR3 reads CASSYDPTSGSPFNEQFF. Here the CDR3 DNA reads TGCGCCAGCAGCTACGACCCGACTAGCGGGAGCCCGTTCAATGAGCAGTTCTTC.